This TCR beta chain was recovered during a study of cytomegalovirus exposure and HLA in healthy donors. Across the whole study: The 90 to 150 validation repertoires used a platform that matched the one used for the approximately 670 first-cohort repertoires, as a later analysis reported. Study-wide results and caveats: Listed as cytomegalovirus-associated were more than 150 TCR beta chains. One later analysis, an examination of the approximately 120 validation repertoires, found that first-cohort TCR clusters tended to co-occur in them. The study found most TCR sequences rare, yet found some public TCRs in many donors.

Profiled with immunoSEQ multiplex PCR; TCRdb holds only in-frame clones, not every one. The table records about 82,000 clones, 90% to 95% of them present only once. Germline CDR1 GTSNPN, CDR2 SVGIG (reference sequence). V lost 8 bases, J lost 2 bases, and 11 bases stayed unmatched. The CDR3 sequence is 14 residues long. Concerning this clone itself: Its antigen is currently unknown.

The receptor was isolated from a man between 18 and 29 years old in good health and CMV-seronegative. The chain joins TRBV30 to TRBJ1-2; 7 bases align to TRBD1. Sequencing input: PBMCs. CDR3 protein: CAATRDSQNYGYTF. The DNA of the CDR3 is TGTGCCGCAACACGGGACAGCCAAAACTATGGCTACACCTTC.